The 13 T cell receptor beta chains listed next were all sequenced from one sample in a study of response to subunit inactivated influenza vaccine. TCRdb ran MiXCR on the RT-PCR reads and lists one entry per CDR3 protein. The sample records 700,000 to 800,000 distinct CDR3 sequences, roughly 18% being singletons. The sequencing used PBMCs from blood, collected 5 days after vaccination. The receptors derive from a man between 45 and 60 years old who received an inactivated influenza vaccine.

This clonotype was seen once. The chain employs TRBV28 and TRBJ2-7; D tentatively fits TRBD1 or TRBD2 (5 bases each). V lost 6 bases and J lost 5, with 17 bases in between. This CDR3 is built from 14 residues. Germline V gene data show CDR1 as MDHEN and CDR2 as SYDVKM. The CDR3 DNA follows: TGTGCCAGCAGATCCGGGGCCCGGCATCACGAGCAGTACTTC. Translating it yields CASRSGARHHEQYF.

This clonotype was observed a handful of times. The genes are TRBV6-5 and TRBJ1-6; weak D call: TRBD1 (5 bases). Germline-derived CDR1 and CDR2 are MNHEY and SVGAGI. Trimming stripped 0 bases from V and 0 bases from J, with 9 bases between. This CDR3 has 17 amino acids. CDR3 DNA sequence: TGTGCCAGCAGTTACTCTGCGAGGGGCTCCTATAATTCACCCCTCCACTTT. Translating it yields CASSYSARGSYNSPLHF.

The chain couples TRBV4-2 to TRBJ2-5; D perhaps matches TRBD1 (5 bases). Germline V gene lookup returns CDR1 LGHNA and CDR2 YNFKEQ. V was trimmed by 1 base and J by 3 bases, leaving 9 bases between them. The CDR3 consists of 14 residues. The CDR3 sequence: CASSQVSGKETQYF. The DNA for the CDR3 is TGTGCCAGCAGCCAAGTTTCAGGGAAAGAGACCCAGTACTTC.

This clonotype was detected only a few times. This chain joins TRBV4-2 and TRBJ2-1; TRBD2 might be the D (6 bases). Trimming took off 5 bases at V and 2 bases at J, with 13 bases between the two ends. CDR1 LGHNA and CDR2 YNFKEQ come from the germline V gene. The CDR3 is 15 amino acids. The CDR3 reads CASSSRSGTYNEQFF. As DNA, the CDR3 is TGTGCCAGCAGCTCCCGTAGCGGAACCTACAATGAGCAGTTCTTC.

This clonotype came up a few times. The rearrangement links TRBV13 to TRBJ1-2; 8 bases map to TRBD1. The CDR3 is made up of 13 amino acids. CDR1 is PRHDT and CDR2 is FYEKMQ in the germline V gene (reference sequence). V was clipped by 5 bases and J by 8 bases; unmatched bases: 7. The CDR3 protein is CASSAGQGGGYTF. The CDR3 DNA reads TGTGCCAGCAGCGCAGGACAGGGTGGAGGCTACACCTTC.

The rearrangement links TRBV30 to TRBJ2-3; TRBD1 matches at 7 bases. Trimming cost V 3 bases and J 5 bases; bases outside gene matches: 14. Germline V CDR1 and CDR2: GTSNPN, SVGIG (reference sequence). This CDR3 contains 16 residues. This CDR3 reads CAWSRFTRGRGDTQYF. The CDR3 region has the DNA TGTGCCTGGAGCCGATTTACGAGGGGGCGCGGAGATACGCAGTATTTT.

The chain is built from TRBV7-8 and TRBJ2-5, with TRBD2 identical over 14 bases. The CDR3 spans 19 residues. The germline CDR1 and CDR2 sequences are SGHVS and FQNEAQ. Trimming at V came to 5 bases and at J to 2 bases, leaving 13 bases not matched to a gene. CDR3 coding DNA: TGTGCCAGCAGCCCTGGGCCGGGACTAGCGGGGGCCCTACAAGAGACCCAGTACTTC. Translated: CASSPGPGLAGALQETQYF. Full variable domain (outside the CDR3, taken from reference TRBV7-8 and TRBJ2-5): GAGVSQSPRYKVAKRGQDVALRCDPISGHVSLFWYQQALGQGPEFLTYFQNEAQLDKSGLPSDRFFAERPEGSVSTLKIQRTQQEDSAVYLCASSPGPGLAGALQETQYFGPGTRLLVL.

Only a few counts were recorded for this clonotype. The chain employs TRBV10-1 and TRBJ2-2; the match to TRBD2 covers 10 bases. The germline CDR1 and CDR2 sequences are WNHNN and SYGVQD (reference sequence). V dropped 4 bases and J dropped 0; count of bases not matched to a gene: 11. The CDR3 has 19 amino acids. CDR3 sequence reads: CASSGVGLAGATNTGELFF. The CDR3 coding sequence is TGCGCCAGCAGTGGTGTCGGGCTAGCGGGGGCCACGAACACCGGGGAGCTGTTTTTT.

Only a few counts were recorded for this clonotype. The V and J genes are TRBV6-2 or TRBV6-3 and TRBJ2-3, with TRBD1 matching 8 bases. The CDR3 is made up of 15 amino acids. J gave up 6 bases and V 4 bases, and 9 bases lay outside the gene matches. CDR1 and CDR2 from the germline V gene are MNHEY and SVGEGT. The CDR3 bases are TGTGCCAGCAGTTTACAGGGGGTACCTTACGATACGCAGTATTTT. This sequence encodes CASSLQGVPYDTQYF.

The chain has TRBV7-8 and TRBJ2-2, with 8 positions matching TRBD1. V was clipped by 5 bases and J by 1 base; unmatched bases: 6. The germline V gene encodes CDR1 SGHVS and CDR2 FQNEAQ. The CDR3 has 16 amino acids. Written as DNA, the CDR3 is TGTGCCAGCAGCACCCACGACAGGGGGAACACCGGGGAGCTGTTTTTT. Translated, it gives CASSTHDRGNTGELFF.

The chain is built from TRBV5-1 and TRBJ1-2, with TRBD1 matching 7 bases. Trimming cost V 4 bases and J 4 bases; bases outside gene matches: 7. This CDR3 contains 14 residues. The germline V gene encodes CDR1 SGHRS and CDR2 YFSETQ. The CDR3 nucleotides are TGCGCCAGCAGCAAAGACAGGGCCATCTATGGCTACACCTTC. This sequence encodes CASSKDRAIYGYTF.

This clonotype came up a few times. The gene calls are TRBV15 and TRBJ2-1; a weak D match, TRBD2 (6 bases). Germline CDR1 reads LNHNV; CDR2 reads YYDKDF (reference sequence). V lost 0 bases to trimming and J lost 8 bases, with 11 bases between them. The length of the CDR3 is 14 residues. CDR3 nucleotides: TGTGCCACCAGCAGAGACCTGACTAGGGATGAGCAGTTCTTC. Protein product: CATSRDLTRDEQFF.

The chain joins TRBV9 to TRBJ2-2; tentative D call: TRBD1 (5 bases). Trimming left V 0 bases short and J 5 bases short, with 17 bases between. The CDR3 runs 17 residues. The V gene's germline CDR1 is SGDLS and CDR2 YYNGEE. The DNA of the CDR3 is TGTGCCAGCAGCGTAGCCCCTATGGGGCGAGGAACCGGGGAGCTGTTTTTT. It is translated as CASSVAPMGRGTGELFF.